The clone carrying this T cell receptor (beta chain) was seen only a few times. What it recognizes is unknown. Relative to the germline gene, one junction end is altered; a read error may explain this. Clones were sequenced by immunoSEQ multiplex PCR, and TCRdb holds only the in-frame ones, with some missing. Among more than 200,000 clones listed, over 65% were seen once. This sample is drawn from a study of cytotoxic CD8 clonotypes in ibrutinib-treated CLL. Study as a whole: Of the patients, some eleven were relapsed/refractory, under 16 treatment-naive and approximately 18 IGHV unmutated.

Extraction of 1.5 to 2.5 micrograms of genomic DNA from cryopreserved PBMCs supplied material for TCR beta libraries. General observations from the study: Clonality rose at ibrutinib response, held steady in sustained remission, and fell toward baseline at progression.

The CDR3 totals 12 residues. The sequencing here drew on PBMCs, taken after 12 months of ibrutinib treatment. The receptor's source is a human donor with chronic lymphocytic leukemia. The chain is built from TRBV23-1 and TRBJ2-7, with D possibly being TRBD2 (5 bases). TRBV23-1 falls under the ORF class, with uncertain function. The CDR3 loop is CASSQSPERQNF. As DNA, the CDR3 is TGCGCCAGCAGTCAATCACCAGAGCGGCAGAACTTC.